The clone carrying this TCR beta chain was observed a handful of times. The data were obtained in a study of beta chain features in type 1 diabetes. Since all of the isolated RNA was reverse transcribed, expressed TCRB transcripts were what got sequenced. Approximately 3.5 million reads was the average for naive, central memory and regulatory T cell samples. TCRdb keeps only in-frame clones here, not all; method: immunoSEQ multiplex PCR. The data contain some 500,000 clones, roughly 10% of them seen just once; the ten biggest clones take up over 0.035%. The TCR sequence derives from a young woman in good health. Sequencing was done on a sample of naive CD4+ T cells from blood.

The CDR3 sequence is CASSLGLPTDTQYF. CDR3 nucleotide sequence: TGTGCCAGCAGCCTCGGACTACCCACAGATACGCAGTATTTT. The rearrangement links TRBV7-2 to TRBJ2-3; possible D gene TRBD2, 6 bases. Per the germline V gene, CDR1 is SGHTA and CDR2 is FQGNSA. This CDR3 is built from 14 residues. The V end was cut by 5 bases, the J end by 2 bases, with 11 bases between.